The source of this T cell receptor (beta chain) is a study of beta chain features in type 1 diabetes. Across the study: Healthy donors resembled patients in age, gender and cell yields.

The CDR3 spans 14 residues. CDR1 and CDR2 (germline): LNHDA, SQIVND (reference sequence). Losses at the gene ends were 6 bases for V and 5 bases for J; bases not matched to a gene: 5. Reverse transcription of all isolated RNA meant that expressed TCRB transcripts were sequenced. The repertoire was sequenced with immunoSEQ multiplex PCR; TCRdb's copy has only in-frame clones and lacks some. The data hold over 350,000 clones, with approximately 16% observed a single time. V and J are TRBV19 and TRBJ2-2, with TRBD2 matching over 8 bases. The sequenced sample was naive CD4+ T cells from blood. The receptor was derived from a young woman in good health. In DNA, the CDR3 is TGTGCCAGTAGACACAGCGGGAGTACCGGGGAGCTGTTTTTT. Its protein is CASRHSGSTGELFF.